Each of the 19 T cell receptor beta chains below was sequenced from the same sample in a study of T cell responses to AZD1222 COVID-19 vaccine. TCRdb's table, derived via immunoSEQ multiplex PCR, lists solely in-frame clones and lacks some. The sample carries some 83,000 clones, about 82% recorded once. The sample was peripheral blood, taken on day 0 of AZD1222 vaccination. These receptors were obtained from an adult in good health.

This clone was detected only a few times. The chain joins TRBV5-4 to TRBJ2-7; perhaps D is TRBD1 or TRBD2 (7 bases each). This CDR3 region has 15 residues. V gave up 0 bases and J gave up 6 bases, with 16 bases separating them. Per germline, CDR1 SGHNT and CDR2 YYREEE (reference sequence). The CDR3 coding sequence is TGTGCCAGCAGCTTGGCCCGCCAGGGGGGGAGCGAGCAGTACTTC. Residues: CASSLARQGGSEQYF.

This clone was observed once. This rearrangement joins TRBV18 to TRBJ1-2; possibly TRBD1 for D (6 bases). The V gene's germline CDR1 is KGHSH and CDR2 LQKENI. This CDR3 spans 14 amino acids. Trimming removed 5 bases from V and 5 bases from J, with 15 bases in between. The CDR3 region has the DNA TGTGCCAGCTCAGCGCGACAGGTTGGGTATGGCTACACCTTC. Residues: CASSARQVGYGYTF. Based on the CDR3 plus reference TRBV18 and TRBJ1-2, the full variable domain is NAGVMQNPRHLVRRRGQEARLRCSPMKGHSHVYWYRQLPEEGLKFMVYLQKENIIDESGMPKERFSAEFPKEGPSILRIQQVVRGDSAAYFCASSARQVGYGYTFGSGTRLTVV.

The J gene is TRBJ2-1, the V gene TRBV30; 8 bases map to TRBD2. Losses at the gene ends were 0 bases for V and 1 base for J; bases not matched to a gene: 5. Germline CDR1 is GTSNPN and CDR2 is SVGIG (reference sequence). This CDR3 contains 16 residues. CDR3 in amino acids: CAWSVRGGISYNEQFF. In DNA, the CDR3 is TGTGCCTGGAGTGTCCGCGGGGGGATTTCCTACAATGAGCAGTTCTTC.

The chain combines TRBV29-1 with TRBJ1-2; D perhaps matches TRBD1 (6 bases). The germline V and J ends were trimmed by 3 bases and 4 bases, with 12 bases remaining between them. Germline loops: CDR1 SQVTM, CDR2 ANQGSEA. CDR3 length: 13 residues. The CDR3 nucleotides read TGCAGCGTTGACCGGGGAGGGGGCTATGGCTACACCTTC. Translated: CSVDRGGGYGYTF.

V is TRBV6-5 and J is TRBJ1-2; tentative D call: TRBD1 (5 bases). The germline gives CDR1 MNHEY, CDR2 SVGAGI. V dropped 2 bases and J dropped 8 bases, with 12 bases sitting between them. This CDR3 contains 13 residues. The CDR3 reads CASSYRTSQGYTF. The CDR3 DNA sequence: TGTGCCAGCAGTTACCGGACATCCCAGGGCTACACCTTC.

This chain joins TRBV19 and TRBJ1-1; no clear D gene. The CDR3 has 14 amino acids. V was shortened by 3 bases and J by 0 bases, with 8 bases between the two germline ends. Germline lookup yields CDR1 LNHDA and CDR2 SQIVND (reference sequence). CDR3 in DNA: TGTGCCAGTAGTATGAACAACATGAACACTGAAGCTTTCTTT. It encodes CASSMNNMNTEAFF. The whole variable domain, remainder taken from reference TRBV19 and TRBJ1-1, is DGGITQSPKYLFRKEGQNVTLSCEQNLNHDAMYWYRQDPGQGLRLIYYSQIVNDFQKGDIAEGYSVSREKKESFPLTVTSAQKNPTAFYLCASSMNNMNTEAFFGQGTRLTVV.

This chain connects TRBV19 to TRBJ1-1; TRBD1 is a possible D gene (6 bases). CDR3 size: 15 residues. The germline gives CDR1 LNHDA, CDR2 SQIVND (reference sequence). V shed 3 bases and J shed 1 base, with 12 bases lying between them. Written as DNA, the CDR3 is TGTGCCAGTAGTATTCGGTCCAGGGGGAACACTGAAGCTTTCTTT. Its translation is CASSIRSRGNTEAFF. The full variable domain, with the rest looked up from reference TRBV19 and TRBJ1-1, is DGGITQSPKYLFRKEGQNVTLSCEQNLNHDAMYWYRQDPGQGLRLIYYSQIVNDFQKGDIAEGYSVSREKKESFPLTVTSAQKNPTAFYLCASSIRSRGNTEAFFGQGTRLTVV.

The rearrangement joins TRBV18 to TRBJ2-7, with 8 bases aligning to TRBD1. The V gene end was trimmed by 8 bases and the J gene end by 3 bases; junction bases not matched to a gene: 6. The CDR3 has 13 amino acids. CDR1 and CDR2 from the germline V gene are KGHSH and LQKENI. The CDR3: CASHQGASYEQYF. The CDR3 nucleotides are TGTGCCAGCCACCAGGGGGCGAGCTACGAGCAGTACTTC. Using reference TRBV18 and TRBJ2-7 for the parts outside the CDR3, the full variable domain is NAGVMQNPRHLVRRRGQEARLRCSPMKGHSHVYWYRQLPEEGLKFMVYLQKENIIDESGMPKERFSAEFPKEGPSILRIQQVVRGDSAAYFCASHQGASYEQYFGPGTRLTVT.

The chain links TRBV5-1 to TRBJ2-2; 8 nucleotides align to TRBD1. Germline V gene data show CDR1 as SGHRS and CDR2 as YFSETQ. The CDR3 is 16 residues long. V was pared by 1 base and J by 6 bases, with 8 bases of the junction left unmatched. The CDR3 protein is CASSLTDRVLSGELFF. Written as DNA, the CDR3 is TGCGCCAGCAGCTTGACGGACAGGGTCTTATCCGGGGAGCTGTTTTTT.

The V call is TRBV4-1, the J call TRBJ2-3; D might be TRBD1 (6 bases). V shed 7 bases and J shed 8 bases, with 16 bases lying between them. The germline V gene has CDR1 MGHRA and CDR2 YSYEKL. CDR3 length: 13 amino acids. DNA for the CDR3: TGCGCCAGCAATTCAGGGGCAACCCCTACGCAGTATTTT. Protein product: CASNSGATPTQYF.

This clone came up a few times. V is TRBV7-2 and J is TRBJ2-1, with TRBD2 as a possible D gene (6 bases). The CDR3 sequence is 15 residues long. V was cut by 2 bases and J by 7 bases, with 15 bases left in between. Germline loops: CDR1 SGHTA, CDR2 FQGNSA. The CDR3, as DNA: TGTGCCAGCAGCTTAAAGGGGACTCCTCTTAATGAGCAGTTCTTC. Its translation is CASSLKGTPLNEQFF.

CDR3 loop: CASSSARGLGNTIYF. The CDR3 region has the DNA TGTGCCAGCAGCTCCGCCAGGGGGCTTGGAAACACCATATATTTT. V usage is TRBV14 and J usage is TRBJ1-3, with TRBD1 matching 8 bases. CDR1 and CDR2 (germline): SGHDN, FVKESK. This CDR3 spans 15 amino acids. Trimming at V came to 5 bases and at J to 3 bases, leaving 6 bases not matched to a gene.

V is TRBV27 and J is TRBJ2-7, with TRBD2 identical over 14 bases. CDR1 and CDR2 (germline): MNHEY, SMNVEV (reference sequence). J lost 6 bases, V lost 7 bases, and 8 bases had no gene match. The length of the CDR3 is 15 residues. CDR3 amino acids: CASKQGLAGVGEQYF. The CDR3 nucleotides are TGTGCCAGCAAACAGGGACTAGCGGGAGTAGGCGAGCAGTACTTC.

V gene TRBV18 combines with J gene TRBJ1-6; D may be TRBD1 (6 bases). Germline V gene sequence: CDR1 KGHSH, CDR2 LQKENI. The CDR3 loop spans 13 amino acids. V lost 5 bases and J 6 bases, leaving 8 bases between the germline ends. This chain's CDR3 is CASSGGGNSPLHF. CDR3 DNA: TGTGCCAGCTCAGGGGGCGGTAATTCACCCCTCCACTTT. The full variable domain, with the rest looked up from reference TRBV18 and TRBJ1-6, is NAGVMQNPRHLVRRRGQEARLRCSPMKGHSHVYWYRQLPEEGLKFMVYLQKENIIDESGMPKERFSAEFPKEGPSILRIQQVVRGDSAAYFCASSGGGNSPLHFGNGTRLTVT.

The rearrangement joins TRBV7-9 to TRBJ1-2; no reliable D call. The CDR3 sequence is 14 residues long. The V end was cut by 1 base, the J end by 5 bases, with 11 bases between. Germline-derived CDR1 and CDR2 are SEHNR and FQNEAQ (reference sequence). The CDR3 region is CASSLEAAIYGYTF. In nucleotides, the CDR3 is TGTGCCAGCAGCTTAGAGGCAGCTATTTATGGCTACACCTTC.

The CDR3 spells CASSLSGRVYEQYF. CDR3 sequence (DNA): TGTGCCAGCAGCCTAAGCGGGAGGGTTTACGAGCAGTACTTC. The chain combines TRBV7-9 with TRBJ2-7; TRBD2 aligns across 10 bases. Germline loops: CDR1 SEHNR, CDR2 FQNEAQ (reference sequence). This CDR3 is 14 amino acids long. V gave up 5 bases and J gave up 4 bases; unmatched junction bases: 5.

The rearrangement links TRBV15 to TRBJ2-3; no clear D gene. The V end lost 5 bases, the J end lost 0 bases, and 18 bases lay between the germline ends. The CDR3 sequence is 17 residues long. Per the germline V gene, CDR1 is LNHNV and CDR2 is YYDKDF (reference sequence). The CDR3 loop reads CATSSMIRGASTDTQYF. CDR3 bases: TGTGCCACCAGCTCCATGATTCGAGGCGCTAGCACAGATACGCAGTATTTT.

V usage is TRBV4-3 and J usage is TRBJ1-2; TRBD1 aligns across 8 bases. Germline V gives CDR1 LGHNA, CDR2 YSLEER. The J segment lost 3 bases and the V segment lost 0 bases, leaving 3 bases of the junction unmatched. This CDR3 region has 15 residues. The CDR3 DNA sequence: TGCGCCAGCAGCCAAGATGTGACAGGGGACTATGGCTACACCTTC. This codes for CASSQDVTGDYGYTF.

This chain links TRBV7-2 with TRBJ1-4; D unresolved. The germline V and J ends were trimmed by 5 bases and 6 bases, with 10 bases remaining between them. The CDR3 is 13 amino acids. Germline-derived CDR1 and CDR2 are SGHTA and FQGNSA. Here the CDR3 reads CASSPSRDEKLFF. For the CDR3, the DNA is TGTGCCAGCAGCCCAAGCCGGGATGAAAAACTGTTTTTT.